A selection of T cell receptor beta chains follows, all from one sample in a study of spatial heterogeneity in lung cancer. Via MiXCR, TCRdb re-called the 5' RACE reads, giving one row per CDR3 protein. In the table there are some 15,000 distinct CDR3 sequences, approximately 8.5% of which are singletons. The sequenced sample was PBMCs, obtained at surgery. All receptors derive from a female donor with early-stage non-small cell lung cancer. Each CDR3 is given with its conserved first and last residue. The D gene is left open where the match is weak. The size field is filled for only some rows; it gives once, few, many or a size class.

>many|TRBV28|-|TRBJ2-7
CASSLPGPPPYEQYF
TGTGCCAGCAGTTTACCAGGGCCGCCCCCCTACGAGCAGTACTTC
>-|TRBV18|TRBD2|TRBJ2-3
CASSPTSGGTTPRDTQYF
TGTGCCAGCTCACCAACTAGCGGGGGGACCACACCAAGAGATACGCAGTATTTT
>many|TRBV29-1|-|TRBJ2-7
CSVRKGGDEQYF
TGCAGCGTTCGCAAGGGGGGCGACGAGCAGTACTTC
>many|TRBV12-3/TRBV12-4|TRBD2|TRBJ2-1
CASSSSGGKDEQFF
TGTGCCAGCAGTTCTAGCGGGGGGAAGGATGAGCAGTTCTTC
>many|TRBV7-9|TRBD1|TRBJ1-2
CASSLVRGTGGFGDGYTF
TGTGCCAGCAGCTTAGTCCGTGGGACAGGGGGGTTTGGCGATGGCTACACCTTC
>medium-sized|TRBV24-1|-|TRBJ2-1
CATSESKNEQFF
TGTGCCACCAGTGAGTCGAAGAATGAGCAGTTCTTC
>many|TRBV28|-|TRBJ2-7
CASSFVSTYEQYF
TGTGCCAGCAGTTTCGTCAGCACCTACGAGCAGTACTTC
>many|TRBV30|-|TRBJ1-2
CAWSVRTDYGYTF
TGTGCCTGGAGTGTTAGGACAGACTATGGCTACACCTTC
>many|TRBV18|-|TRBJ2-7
CASSPLGSSYEQYF
TGTGCCAGCTCACCACTCGGAAGCTCCTACGAGCAGTACTTC
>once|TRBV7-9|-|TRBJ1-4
CASSLSGVNEKLFF
TGTGCCAGCAGCTTATCCGGGGTTAATGAAAAACTGTTTTTT
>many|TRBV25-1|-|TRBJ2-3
CASRPWGGSTDTQYF
TGTGCCAGCAGACCTTGGGGAGGTAGCACAGATACGCAGTATTTT
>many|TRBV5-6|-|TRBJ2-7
CASSLAGITYEQYF
TGTGCCAGCAGCTTGGCCGGGATTACCTACGAGCAGTACTTC
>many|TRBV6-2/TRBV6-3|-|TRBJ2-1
CASSYSTPRQFF
TGTGCCAGCAGTTACTCGACGCCTCGTCAGTTCTTC
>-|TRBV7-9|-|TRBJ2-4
CASSLAATGRNIQYF
TGTGCCAGCAGCTTAGCGGCGACAGGTCGCAACATTCAGTACTTC
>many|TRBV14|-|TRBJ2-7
CASSPPGRSRGDLHEQYF
TGTGCCAGCAGCCCACCAGGTCGGTCGCGAGGGGATCTGCACGAGCAGTACTTC
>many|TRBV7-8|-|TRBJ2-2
CASRSGLAANTGELFF
TGTGCCAGCCGCTCTGGTTTGGCCGCGAACACCGGGGAGCTGTTTTTT
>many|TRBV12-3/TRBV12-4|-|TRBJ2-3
CASSFPPHF
TGTGCCAGCAGTTTCCCCCCTCATTTT
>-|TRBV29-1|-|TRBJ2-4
CSVGGTGFQNIQYF
TGCAGCGTTGGGGGCACAGGGTTCCAAAACATTCAGTACTTC
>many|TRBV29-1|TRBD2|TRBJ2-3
CSVDLAGGGTDTQYF
TGCAGCGTTGACTTAGCGGGAGGGGGCACAGATACGCAGTATTTT
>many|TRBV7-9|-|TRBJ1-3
CASSPSRATENTIYF
TGTGCCAGCAGCCCCTCCCGAGCGACCGAAAACACCATATATTTT
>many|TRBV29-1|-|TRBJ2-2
CSVEEMAGRTGELFF
TGCAGCGTTGAAGAAATGGCGGGACGGACCGGGGAGCTGTTTTTT
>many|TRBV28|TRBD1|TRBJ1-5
CASSSGQGYQPQHF
TGTGCCAGCAGTTCCGGACAGGGTTATCAGCCCCAGCATTTT
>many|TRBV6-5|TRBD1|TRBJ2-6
CASSYGQGTLSGANVLTF
TGTGCCAGCAGTTATGGACAGGGAACTCTCTCTGGGGCCAACGTCCTGACTTTC
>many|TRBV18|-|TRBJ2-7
CASSPPGVGREQYF
TGTGCCAGCTCACCACCGGGGGTGGGGCGAGAGCAGTACTTC
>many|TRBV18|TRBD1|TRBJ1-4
CASSPDRGEKLFF
TGTGCCAGCTCACCGGACAGGGGTGAAAAACTGTTTTTT
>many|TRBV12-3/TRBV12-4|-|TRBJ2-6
CASSLRSSGANVLTF
TGTGCCAGCAGTTTACGGAGCTCTGGGGCCAACGTCCTGACTTTC
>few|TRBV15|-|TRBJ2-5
CATSREWTDWTQYF
TGTGCCACCAGCAGAGAATGGACTGACTGGACCCAGTACTTC
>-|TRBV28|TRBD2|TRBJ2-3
CASSPPLAGQDTQYF
TGTGCCAGCAGTCCGCCCCTAGCGGGTCAAGATACGCAGTATTTT
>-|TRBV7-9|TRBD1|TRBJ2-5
CASSLYRGRQETQYF
TGTGCCAGCAGCCTCTACAGGGGACGTCAAGAGACCCAGTACTTC
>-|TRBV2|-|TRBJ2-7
CASKVRGVENEQYF
TGTGCCAGCAAGGTTAGGGGAGTGGAGAATGAGCAGTACTTC
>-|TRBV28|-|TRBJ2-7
CASSFTGLSYEQYF
TGTGCCAGCAGTTTCACAGGGCTCTCCTACGAGCAGTACTTC
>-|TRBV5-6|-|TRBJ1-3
CASSLDQLSGNTIYF
TGTGCCAGCAGCTTGGATCAGCTCTCTGGAAACACCATATATTTT
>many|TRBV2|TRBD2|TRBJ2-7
CASSSRGSGAPRQYF
TGTGCCAGCAGTTCTAGGGGTAGCGGGGCTCCTCGGCAGTACTTC
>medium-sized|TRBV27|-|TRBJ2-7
CASSDGTHYEQYF
TGTGCCAGCAGCGACGGGACTCACTACGAGCAGTACTTC